This is a list of T cell receptor beta chains from one sample in a study of blood T cell repertoires in COVID-19. Clones were read by immunoSEQ multiplex PCR, and TCRdb kept only the in-frame ones, dropping some. The table shows roughly 260,000 clones, with over 80% occurring only once. Material: PBMCs or T cells enriched from blood (not recorded which). Every receptor here comes from a human donor in a cohort exposed to, infected with or recovered from COVID-19 (not recorded which). The donor label of this sample is uncertain. CDR3s include the opening cysteine and the closing phenylalanine or tryptophan. A D gene is named only where the DNA matches it firmly. Some rows mark clone size as missing; the rest say once, few, many or name a class of expanded clone.

D,V,J,size,DNA,CDR3
NA,TRBV10-3,TRBJ1-5,NA,TGTGCCATCAGTGGACAGCTTAGCGGGGCCCAGCATTTT,CAISGQLSGAQHF
NA,TRBV25-1,TRBJ2-1,NA,TGTGCCAGCGGGGCCCAAGGTGGGGATGAGCAGTTCTTC,CASGAQGGDEQFF
NA,TRBV19,TRBJ1-1,NA,TGTGCCAGTATGCGGGAAAGAAACACTGAAGCTTTCTTT,CASMRERNTEAFF
NA,TRBV6-1,TRBJ1-2,NA,TGTGCCAGCAGTGAGAGGGGGTTGGGTGGTTACACCTTC,CASSERGLGGYTF
TRBD1,TRBV7-2,TRBJ2-2,NA,TGTGCCAGCAGCACCGCGACAGGGTACACCGGGGAGCTGTTTTTT,CASSTATGYTGELFF
NA,TRBV19,TRBJ2-5,once,TGTGCCAGTAGTATAGTGGGTAGCGGAGAGACCCAGTACTTC,CASSIVGSGETQYF
TRBD2,TRBV6-5,TRBJ2-4,NA,TGTGCCAGCAGTTACATGGGGGGAGGGACCAAAAACATTCAGTACTTC,CASSYMGGGTKNIQYF
NA,TRBV19,TRBJ2-1,NA,TGTGCCAGTTCGCAAAGGGGTGTAGATGAGCAGTTCTTC,CASSQRGVDEQFF
NA,TRBV19,TRBJ1-1,NA,TGTGCCAGTATCTCAATTAGGACAGACGGGACTGAAGCTTTCTTT,CASISIRTDGTEAFF
TRBD1,TRBV2,TRBJ1-4,NA,TGTGCCAGCAGTTGGGACAGGGAGGAAAAACTGTTTTTT,CASSWDREEKLFF
NA,TRBV9,TRBJ2-4,NA,TGTGCCAGACAATTCAGGGTGGGATACATTCAGTACTTC,CARQFRVGYIQYF
TRBD1,TRBV7-9,TRBJ2-7,NA,TGTGCCAGCAGATCACAGGGGGCTAGCTCCTACGAGCAGTACTTC,CASRSQGASSYEQYF
NA,TRBV7-3,TRBJ1-5,NA,TGTGCCAGCAGCTTGTCAGGGAATCAGCCCCAGCATTTT,CASSLSGNQPQHF
TRBD1,TRBV30,TRBJ1-5,NA,TGTGCCGGAGGGACAGGGGGGAATCAGCCCCAGCATTTT,CAGGTGGNQPQHF
TRBD2,TRBV6-6,TRBJ2-5,NA,TGTGCCAGCAGTCGCTCCGGACTAGCGGGGGGCTTTCAAGAGACCCAGTACTTC,CASSRSGLAGGFQETQYF
TRBD1,TRBV4-2,TRBJ2-2,NA,TGTGCCAGCAGCCAGACCGGGACAGAGAACACCGGGGAGCTGTTTTTT,CASSQTGTENTGELFF
TRBD1,TRBV19,TRBJ2-5,NA,TGTGCCAGTAGTGCCTGGGACAGCCAAGAGACCCAGTACTTC,CASSAWDSQETQYF
NA,TRBV10-3,TRBJ2-4,once,TGTGCCATCAGTGATATTGGGGGCGCCTGGGCCAAAAACATTCAGTACTTC,CAISDIGGAWAKNIQYF
TRBD1,TRBV7-3,TRBJ1-1,NA,TGTGCCAGCAGCTTAATGGGACAGGGGAACACTGAAGCTTTCTTT,CASSLMGQGNTEAFF
NA,TRBV5-1,TRBJ2-7,once,TGCGCCAGCACACTTGCGTCAGGGTTCGAGCAGTACTTC,CASTLASGFEQYF
TRBD2,TRBV5-4,TRBJ2-1,once,TGTGCCAGCAGCTTGTCCGGAACTAGCGGGGGAAATGAGCAGTTCTTC,CASSLSGTSGGNEQFF
NA,TRBV5-8,TRBJ1-6,NA,TGTGCCAGCAGCTTTGTCCTGAGCTCCTATAATTCACCCCTCCACTTT,CASSFVLSSYNSPLHF
NA,TRBV27,TRBJ2-7,NA,TGTGCCAGCGGCGTGGGGACTTACGAGCAGTACTTC,CASGVGTYEQYF
NA,TRBV4-3,TRBJ2-7,NA,TGCGCCAGCAGCCAAGAACAGGGCGCCTACGAGCAGTACTTC,CASSQEQGAYEQYF
TRBD1,TRBV19,TRBJ1-2,NA,TGTGCCAGTAGCCCAACCTCGCAGGGGGCAGATGGCTACACCTTC,CASSPTSQGADGYTF
TRBD1,TRBV7-9,TRBJ1-5,NA,TGTGCCGTTGGAGAGGGGGCATCCCAGCCCCAGCATTTT,CAVGEGASQPQHF
TRBD1,TRBV7-9,TRBJ2-7,many,TGTGCCAGCAGCGACGGGACAGGGGGAGATTTGGAGCAGTACTTC,CASSDGTGGDLEQYF
TRBD1,TRBV5-1,TRBJ2-6,NA,TGCGCCAGCAGCGACAGGGTAACAGGCTCTGGGGCCAACGTCCTGACTTTC,CASSDRVTGSGANVLTF
TRBD1,TRBV5-1,TRBJ1-3,NA,TGCGCCAGCAGCTTGGGACAGGGGGCTGGAAACACCATATATTTT,CASSLGQGAGNTIYF
NA,TRBV5-1,TRBJ2-3,NA,TGCGCCAGCAGGGGGGGGCCGAGCACAGATACGCAGTATTTT,CASRGGPSTDTQYF
NA,TRBV30,TRBJ1-2,NA,TGTGCCGGCCTGACAGGCCAAACTAACTATGGCTACACCTTC,CAGLTGQTNYGYTF
TRBD1,TRBV12-3/TRBV12-4,TRBJ2-7,NA,TGTGCCAGTAGGGGACAGTCCTACGAGCAGTACTTC,CASRGQSYEQYF
NA,TRBV2,TRBJ2-2,NA,TGTGCCAGCAGATACAGGGTAGAAACCGGGGAGCTGTTTTTT,CASRYRVETGELFF
NA,TRBV6-5,TRBJ1-1,NA,TGTGCCAGCAGTACACAGGGCCAGAACACTGAAGCTTTCTTT,CASSTQGQNTEAFF
NA,TRBV19,TRBJ2-7,NA,TGTGCCAGTAGAGACGGGGATCTATCGAGCGAGCAGTACTTC,CASRDGDLSSEQYF
TRBD1,TRBV5-1,TRBJ2-2,NA,TGCGCCAGCAGGACCGGGACAGGGAATGTCGGGGAGCTGTTTTTT,CASRTGTGNVGELFF
NA,TRBV27,TRBJ1-6,NA,TGTGCCAGCAGTGTTAACAGGGCCTTGATAAACAATTCACCCCTCCACTTT,CASSVNRALINNSPLHF
TRBD1,TRBV9,TRBJ1-2,once,TGTGCCAGCAGCATCATACCGGACAGGGAGGCCTACACCTTC,CASSIIPDREAYTF
TRBD1,TRBV5-1,TRBJ1-2,NA,TGCGCCAGCAGCGGCCGGGACAGGGGAAACTATGGCTACACCTTC,CASSGRDRGNYGYTF
TRBD1,TRBV19,TRBJ2-7,NA,TGTGCCAGTAAGGGGACAGGGGGAACCAACTCCTACGAGCAGTACTTC,CASKGTGGTNSYEQYF
NA,TRBV9,TRBJ2-2,NA,TGTGCCAGCAGCGTAGTAGCATGCAGGGGCGGCTGTGGGGAGCTGTTTTTT,CASSVVACRGGCGELFF
NA,TRBV19,TRBJ2-4,NA,TGTGCCAGTAGCCGTGGGGAATTCCGCAGGGATTTGAACATTCAGTACTTC,CASSRGEFRRDLNIQYF